Below are 11 T cell receptor beta chains sequenced from a single sample in a study of naive and memory T cell subsets. Two oligonucleotides, mixed equimolar, formed the beta constant-region primer covering TRBC1 and TRBC2. One entry per CDR3 protein results from TCRdb running MiXCR on the UMI-ligation and nested PCR reads. The table includes about 150,000 distinct CDR3 sequences, over 15% detected once. Specimen: naive CD4+ T cells from blood. These receptors were collected from a human donor in good health.

The CDR3 loop is CASSPGAAGSYEQYF. The DNA for the CDR3 is TGTGCCAGCAGTCCAGGGGCCGCAGGCTCCTACGAGCAGTACTTC. The chain couples TRBV28 to TRBJ2-7; D might be TRBD1 (6 bases). The ends were cut back, 5 bases at V and 0 bases at J, with 14 bases in the middle. The CDR3 consists of 15 residues. Germline V gene sequence: CDR1 MDHEN, CDR2 SYDVKM.

The chain recombines TRBV20-1 with TRBJ2-5; 8 bases match TRBD2. The CDR3 loop spans 13 amino acids. Trimming took 3 bases from V and 2 from J; bases not matched to a gene: 2. Germline V gene lookup returns CDR1 DFQATT and CDR2 SNEGSKA (reference sequence). The CDR3 DNA sequence: TGCAGTGCTAGTTTAGCGGGGCAAGAGACCCAGTACTTC. Its protein product is CSASLAGQETQYF.

There are many counts of this clonotype. The chain has TRBV12-3 or TRBV12-4 and TRBJ2-1, with D perhaps matching TRBD1 (6 bases). This CDR3 comprises 14 residues. Trimming took 1 base from V and 6 from J, leaving 10 bases between them. The CDR3 sequence is CASSLDRAPNEQFF. The CDR3 nucleotides read TGTGCCAGCAGTTTAGACAGGGCCCCCAATGAGCAGTTCTTC.

A few counts support this clonotype. The chain has TRBV24-1 and TRBJ2-2; 7 positions agree with TRBD1. The junction had 8 bases not matched to a gene; V was cut back by 4 bases and J by 1 base. Germline V gene sequence: CDR1 KGHDR, CDR2 SFDVKD. The CDR3 sequence is 17 residues long. The CDR3 DNA follows: TGTGCCACCAGTGACTCGGGACAGATAGAGAACACCGGGGAGCTGTTTTTT. It translates to CATSDSGQIENTGELFF.

This clonotype came up a few times. The chain has TRBV18 and TRBJ2-3; D is perhaps TRBD2 (6 bases). The V gene's germline CDR1 is KGHSH and CDR2 LQKENI. The ends were cut back, 1 base at V and 4 bases at J, with 6 bases in the middle. This CDR3 is 13 amino acids long. Here the CDR3 reads CASSPLAADTQYF. DNA of the CDR3: TGTGCCAGCTCACCACTAGCGGCAGATACGCAGTATTTT.

Only a few counts were recorded for this clonotype. The J gene is TRBJ2-7, the V gene TRBV4-1; TRBD1 agrees at 7 bases. Per the germline V gene, CDR1 is MGHRA and CDR2 is YSYEKL. J was trimmed by 6 bases and V by 3 bases; bases with no gene match: 2. CDR3 length equals 12 residues. This CDR3 is CASSQDRSEQYF. CDR3 sequence (DNA): TGCGCCAGCAGCCAGGACAGGAGCGAGCAGTACTTC.

This clonotype was detected only a few times. The genes are TRBV18 and TRBJ2-1, with 7 bases lining up with TRBD1. The germline V gene encodes CDR1 KGHSH and CDR2 LQKENI. The CDR3 spans 15 residues. V shed 3 bases and J 3 bases; nucleotides not matched to a gene: 5. The CDR3 nucleotides read TGTGCCAGCTCACCTGAGGGGGCGAGCTACAATGAGCAGTTCTTC. Its protein product is CASSPEGASYNEQFF. Looking up the rest from reference TRBV18 and TRBJ2-1 gives the full variable domain: NAGVMQNPRHLVRRRGQEARLRCSPMKGHSHVYWYRQLPEEGLKFMVYLQKENIIDESGMPKERFSAEFPKEGPSILRIQQVVRGDSAAYFCASSPEGASYNEQFFGPGTRLTVL.

The chain couples TRBV6-4 to TRBJ2-2, with 8 bases aligning to TRBD2. The junction had 6 bases not matched to a gene; V was cut back by 3 bases and J by 3 bases. Germline V gene sequence: CDR1 MRHNA, CDR2 SNTAGT. The CDR3 is made up of 16 amino acids. CDR3: CASSDRAGDHTGELFF. The CDR3 nucleotides are TGTGCCAGCAGTGATCGAGCGGGAGATCACACCGGGGAGCTGTTTTTT.

This clonotype was counted a few times. The rearrangement links TRBV18 to TRBJ2-2, with 10 bases lining up with TRBD1. Trimming removed 4 bases from V and 4 bases from J; junction bases left unmatched: 6. The CDR3 is made up of 16 amino acids. Per germline, CDR1 KGHSH and CDR2 LQKENI. As DNA, the CDR3 is TGTGCCAGCTCACAACATGGGACAGGGGTCACCGGGGAGCTGTTTTTT. This sequence encodes CASSQHGTGVTGELFF.

This chain uses TRBV3-1 with TRBJ2-1; 11 nucleotides agree with TRBD2. Germline CDR1 and CDR2: LGHDT and YNNKEL (reference sequence). Trimming removed 4 bases from V and 9 bases from J; junction bases left unmatched: 2. The CDR3 length is 13 residues. This CDR3 is CASSRGLAAEQFF. The CDR3 coding sequence is TGTGCCAGCAGCCGGGGACTAGCGGCTGAGCAGTTCTTC.

This clonotype was seen a few times. V usage is TRBV20-1 and J usage is TRBJ1-4; D is unclear. V lost 4 bases and J lost 3, with 9 bases in between. CDR1 is DFQATT and CDR2 is SNEGSKA in the germline V gene (reference sequence). The CDR3 length is 13 residues. In DNA, the CDR3 is TGCAGTGCTATCATACCTTCTAATGAAAAACTGTTTTTT. Translating it yields CSAIIPSNEKLFF.